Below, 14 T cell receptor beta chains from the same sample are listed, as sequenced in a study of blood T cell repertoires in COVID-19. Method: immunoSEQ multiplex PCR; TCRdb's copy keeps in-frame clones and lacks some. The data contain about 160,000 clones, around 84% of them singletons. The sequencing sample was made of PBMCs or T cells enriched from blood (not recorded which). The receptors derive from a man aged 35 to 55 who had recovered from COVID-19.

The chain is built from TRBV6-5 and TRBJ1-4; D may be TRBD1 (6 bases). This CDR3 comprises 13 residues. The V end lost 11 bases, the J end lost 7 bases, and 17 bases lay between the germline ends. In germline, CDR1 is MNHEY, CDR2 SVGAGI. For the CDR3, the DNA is TGTGCCGCCGCCGGGGGGGCAAGTGAAAAACTGTTTTTT. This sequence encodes CAAAGGASEKLFF.

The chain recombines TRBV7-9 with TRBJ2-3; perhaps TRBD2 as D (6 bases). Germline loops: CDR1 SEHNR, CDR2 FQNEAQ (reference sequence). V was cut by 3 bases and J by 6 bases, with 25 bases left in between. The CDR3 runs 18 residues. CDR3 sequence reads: CASSFGRVRRGGSDTQYF. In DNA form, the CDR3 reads TGTGCCAGCAGCTTCGGTCGCGTGAGGAGGGGAGGCTCCGATACGCAGTATTTT.

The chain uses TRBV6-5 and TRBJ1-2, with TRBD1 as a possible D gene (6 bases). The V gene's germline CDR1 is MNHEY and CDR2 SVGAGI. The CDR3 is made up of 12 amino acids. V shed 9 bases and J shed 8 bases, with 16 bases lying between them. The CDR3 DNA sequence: TGTGCCAGTAGCAGGGGAATCCGGGGCTACACCTTC. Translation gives CASSRGIRGYTF.

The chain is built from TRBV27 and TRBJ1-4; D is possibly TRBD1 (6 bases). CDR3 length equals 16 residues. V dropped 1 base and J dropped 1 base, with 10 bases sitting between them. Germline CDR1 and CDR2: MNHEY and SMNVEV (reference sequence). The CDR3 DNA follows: TGTGCCAGCAGTTTATGGGGGGGGCAAACTAATGAAAAACTGTTTTTT. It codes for CASSLWGGQTNEKLFF. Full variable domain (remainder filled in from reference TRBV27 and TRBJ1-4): EAQVTQNPRYLITVTGKKLTVTCSQNMNHEYMSWYRQDPGLGLRQIYYSMNVEVTDKGDVPEGYKVSRKEKRNFPLILESPSPNQTSLYFCASSLWGGQTNEKLFFGSGTQLSVL.

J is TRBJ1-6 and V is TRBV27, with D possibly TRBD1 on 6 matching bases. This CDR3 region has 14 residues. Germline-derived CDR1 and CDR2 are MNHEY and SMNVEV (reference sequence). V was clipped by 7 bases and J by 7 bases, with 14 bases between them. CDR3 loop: CASKGVGANSPLHF. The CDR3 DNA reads TGTGCCAGCAAGGGGGTCGGGGCGAATTCACCCCTCCACTTT.

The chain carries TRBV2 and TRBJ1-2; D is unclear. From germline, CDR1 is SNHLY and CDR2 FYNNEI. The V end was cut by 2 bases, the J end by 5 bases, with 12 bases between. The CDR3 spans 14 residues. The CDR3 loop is CASSETTTRYGYTF. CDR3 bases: TGTGCCAGCAGTGAAACGACAACTAGATATGGCTACACCTTC. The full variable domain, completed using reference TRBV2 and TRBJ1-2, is EPEVTQTPSHQVTQMGQEVILRCVPISNHLYFYWYRQILGQKVEFLVSFYNNEISEKSEIFDDQFSVERPDGSNFTLKIRSTKLEDSAMYFCASSETTTRYGYTFGSGTRLTVV.

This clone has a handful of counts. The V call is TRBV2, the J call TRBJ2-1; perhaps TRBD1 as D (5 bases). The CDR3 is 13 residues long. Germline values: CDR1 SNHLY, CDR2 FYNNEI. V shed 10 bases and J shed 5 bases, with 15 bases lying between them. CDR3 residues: CATKGRRNNEQFF. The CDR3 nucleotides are TGTGCCACCAAGGGGCGTCGCAACAATGAGCAGTTCTTC.

The CDR3 reads CASSLGDRGNYGYTF. The CDR3 bases are TGTGCCAGCAGCTTAGGGGACAGGGGAAACTATGGCTACACCTTC. The chain is built from TRBV7-9 and TRBJ1-2, with 10 bases aligning to TRBD1. CDR1 SEHNR and CDR2 FQNEAQ come from the germline V gene (reference sequence). With 1 base clipped from V and 2 bases from J, the junction kept 1 base outside the gene matches. This CDR3 is built from 15 residues.

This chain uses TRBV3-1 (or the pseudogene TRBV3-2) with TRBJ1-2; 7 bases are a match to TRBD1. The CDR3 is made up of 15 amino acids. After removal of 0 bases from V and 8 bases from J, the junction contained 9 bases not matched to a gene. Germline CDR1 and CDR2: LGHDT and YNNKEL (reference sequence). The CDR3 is CASSQEDRRSMGYTF. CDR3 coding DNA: TGTGCCAGCAGCCAAGAGGACAGGCGATCTATGGGCTACACCTTC.

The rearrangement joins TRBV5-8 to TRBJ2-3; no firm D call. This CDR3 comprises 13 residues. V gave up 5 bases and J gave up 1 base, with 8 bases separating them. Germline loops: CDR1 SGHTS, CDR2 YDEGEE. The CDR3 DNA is TGTGCCAGCAGTTATCCGGGCACAGATACGCAGTATTTT. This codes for CASSYPGTDTQYF.

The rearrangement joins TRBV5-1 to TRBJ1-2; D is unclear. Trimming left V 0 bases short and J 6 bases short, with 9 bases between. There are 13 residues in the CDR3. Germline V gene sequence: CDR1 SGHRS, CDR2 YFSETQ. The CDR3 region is CASSLGGSDGYTF. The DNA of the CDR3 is TGCGCCAGCAGCTTGGGAGGTTCGGATGGCTACACCTTC.

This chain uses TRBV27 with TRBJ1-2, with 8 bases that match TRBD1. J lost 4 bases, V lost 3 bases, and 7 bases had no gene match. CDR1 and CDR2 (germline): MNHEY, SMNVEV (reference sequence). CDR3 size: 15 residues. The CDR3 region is CASSFLPTGAYGYTF. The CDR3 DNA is TGTGCCAGCAGTTTCCTCCCGACAGGGGCCTATGGCTACACCTTC.

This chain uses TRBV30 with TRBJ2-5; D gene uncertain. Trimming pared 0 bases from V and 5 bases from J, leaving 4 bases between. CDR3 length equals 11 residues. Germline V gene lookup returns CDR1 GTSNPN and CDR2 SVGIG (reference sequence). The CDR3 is CAWSVQETQYF. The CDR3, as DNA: TGTGCCTGGAGTGTACAGGAGACCCAGTACTTC.

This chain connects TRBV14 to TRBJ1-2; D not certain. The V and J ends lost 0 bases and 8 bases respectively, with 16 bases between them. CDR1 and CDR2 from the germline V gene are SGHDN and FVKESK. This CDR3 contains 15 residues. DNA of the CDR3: TGTGCCAGCAGCCAAGATTGGAGAGGGCTCGGAGGCTACACCTTC. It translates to CASSQDWRGLGGYTF.